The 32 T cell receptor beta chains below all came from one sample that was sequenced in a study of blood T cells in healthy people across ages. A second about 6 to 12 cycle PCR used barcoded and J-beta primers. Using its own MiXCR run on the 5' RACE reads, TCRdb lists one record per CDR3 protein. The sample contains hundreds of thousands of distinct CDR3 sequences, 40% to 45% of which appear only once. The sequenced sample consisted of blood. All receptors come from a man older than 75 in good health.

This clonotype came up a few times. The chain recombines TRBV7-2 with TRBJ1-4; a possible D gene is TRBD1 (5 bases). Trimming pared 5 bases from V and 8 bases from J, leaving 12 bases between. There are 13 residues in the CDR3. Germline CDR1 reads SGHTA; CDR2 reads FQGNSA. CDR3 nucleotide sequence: TGTGCCAGCAGCGTAAGGGGCAAGGAAAAACTGTTTTTT. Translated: CASSVRGKEKLFF.

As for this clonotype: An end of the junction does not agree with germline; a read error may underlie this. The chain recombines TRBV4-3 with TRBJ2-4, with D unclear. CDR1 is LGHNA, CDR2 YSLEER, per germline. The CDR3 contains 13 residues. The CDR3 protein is CANSQDRQDIQYF. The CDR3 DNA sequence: TGCGCCAACAGCCAAGATCGCCAGGACATTCAGTACTTC.

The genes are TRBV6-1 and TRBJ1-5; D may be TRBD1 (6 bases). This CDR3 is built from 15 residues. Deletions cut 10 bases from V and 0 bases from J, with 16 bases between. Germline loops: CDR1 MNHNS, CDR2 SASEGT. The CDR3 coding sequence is TGTGCCACCATAAAGGACAGATCTAGCAATCAGCCCCAGCATTTT. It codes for CATIKDRSSNQPQHF.

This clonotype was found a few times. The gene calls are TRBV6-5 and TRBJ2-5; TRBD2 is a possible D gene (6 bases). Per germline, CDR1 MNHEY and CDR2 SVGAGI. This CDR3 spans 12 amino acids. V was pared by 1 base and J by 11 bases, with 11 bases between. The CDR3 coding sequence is TGTGCCAGCAGTTACTTCTCGGGGGAGCAGTACTTC. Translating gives CASSYFSGEQYF.

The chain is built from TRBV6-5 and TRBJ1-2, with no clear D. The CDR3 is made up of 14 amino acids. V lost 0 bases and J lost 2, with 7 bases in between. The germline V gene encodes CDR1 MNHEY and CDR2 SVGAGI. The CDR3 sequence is CASSYSPGNYGYTF. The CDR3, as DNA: TGTGCCAGCAGTTACTCTCCAGGCAACTATGGCTACACCTTC.

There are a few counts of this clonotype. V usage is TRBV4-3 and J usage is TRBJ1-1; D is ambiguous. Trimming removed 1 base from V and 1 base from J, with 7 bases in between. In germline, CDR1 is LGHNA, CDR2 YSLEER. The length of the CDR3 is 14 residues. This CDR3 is CASSQVVANTEAFF. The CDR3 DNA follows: TGCGCCAGCAGCCAAGTGGTCGCGAACACTGAAGCTTTCTTT.

Written as DNA, the CDR3 is TGTGCCAGCAGATACCGGCTGCAACAAGAGACCCAGTACTTC. This translates into CASRYRLQQETQYF. This sequence joins TRBV28 and TRBJ2-5; D is unresolved. V was shortened by 6 bases and J by 2 bases, with 13 bases between the two germline ends. The germline CDR1 and CDR2 sequences are MDHEN and SYDVKM. There are 14 residues in the CDR3.

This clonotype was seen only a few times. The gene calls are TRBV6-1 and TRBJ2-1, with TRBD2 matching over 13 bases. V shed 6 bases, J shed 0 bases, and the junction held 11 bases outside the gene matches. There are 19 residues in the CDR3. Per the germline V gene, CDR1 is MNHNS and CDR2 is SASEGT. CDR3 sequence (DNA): TGTGCCAGCAGCCCCGGGACTAGCGGGACCCGGTTCTCCTACAATGAGCAGTTCTTC. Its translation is CASSPGTSGTRFSYNEQFF.

CDR3 amino acids: CSANGAGVDEQYF. CDR3 nucleotide sequence: TGCAGCGCCAACGGAGCAGGGGTGGACGAGCAGTACTTC. The chain combines TRBV29-1 with TRBJ2-7; D may be TRBD1 (6 bases). There are 13 residues in the CDR3. V lost 7 bases, J lost 5 bases, and 18 bases lay in between. Germline V gene sequence: CDR1 SQVTM, CDR2 ANQGSEA.

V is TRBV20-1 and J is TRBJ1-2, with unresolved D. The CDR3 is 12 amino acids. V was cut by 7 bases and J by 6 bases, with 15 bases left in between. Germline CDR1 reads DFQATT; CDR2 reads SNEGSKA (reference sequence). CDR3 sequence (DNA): TGCAGTGTCACGGTCCTAGTGGATGGCTACACCTTC. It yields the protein CSVTVLVDGYTF.

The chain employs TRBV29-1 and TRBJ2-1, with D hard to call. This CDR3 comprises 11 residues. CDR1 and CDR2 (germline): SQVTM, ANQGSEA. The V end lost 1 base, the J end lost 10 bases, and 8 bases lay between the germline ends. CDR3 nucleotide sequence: TGCAGCGTTGAAGTAGCAGGCGAGCAGTTCTTC. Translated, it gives CSVEVAGEQFF.

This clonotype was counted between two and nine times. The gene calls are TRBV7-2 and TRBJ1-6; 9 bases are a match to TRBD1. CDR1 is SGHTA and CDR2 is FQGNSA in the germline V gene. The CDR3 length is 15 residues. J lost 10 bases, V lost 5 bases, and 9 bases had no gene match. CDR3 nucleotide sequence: TGTGCCAGCAGCCTGAGACAGGGGGGGAGATCACCCCTCCACTTT. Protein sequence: CASSLRQGGRSPLHF.

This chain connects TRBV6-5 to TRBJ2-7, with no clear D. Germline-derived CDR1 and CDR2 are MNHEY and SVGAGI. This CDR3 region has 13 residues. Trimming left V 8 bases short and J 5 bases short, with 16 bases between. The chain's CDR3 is CASCPPPSNEQYF. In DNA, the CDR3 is TGTGCCAGCTGCCCACCGCCTTCTAACGAGCAGTACTTC.

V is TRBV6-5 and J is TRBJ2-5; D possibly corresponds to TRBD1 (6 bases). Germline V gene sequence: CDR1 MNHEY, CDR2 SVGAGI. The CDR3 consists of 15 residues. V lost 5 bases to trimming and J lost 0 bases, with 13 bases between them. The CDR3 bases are TGTGCCAGCAGTCTACACGACAGGTACCAAGAGACCCAGTACTTC. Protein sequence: CASSLHDRYQETQYF.

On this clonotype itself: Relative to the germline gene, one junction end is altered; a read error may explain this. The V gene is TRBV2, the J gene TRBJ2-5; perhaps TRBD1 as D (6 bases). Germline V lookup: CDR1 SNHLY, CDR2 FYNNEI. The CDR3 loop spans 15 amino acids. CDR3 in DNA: TGTGCCAGCAGTGAACCGGGACACCGCTCCTACGAGCAGTGCTTC. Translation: CASSEPGHRSYEQCF.

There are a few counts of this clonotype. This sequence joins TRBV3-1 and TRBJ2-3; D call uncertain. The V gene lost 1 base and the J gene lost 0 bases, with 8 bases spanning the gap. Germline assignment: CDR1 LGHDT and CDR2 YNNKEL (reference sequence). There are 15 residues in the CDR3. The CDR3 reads CASSQGGRSTDTQYF. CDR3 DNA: TGTGCCAGCAGCCAAGGCGGACGGAGCACAGATACGCAGTATTTT.

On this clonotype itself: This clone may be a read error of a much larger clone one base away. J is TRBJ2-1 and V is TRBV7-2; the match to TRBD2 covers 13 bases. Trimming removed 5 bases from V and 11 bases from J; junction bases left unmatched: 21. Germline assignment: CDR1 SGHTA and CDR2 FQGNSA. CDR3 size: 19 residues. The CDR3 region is CASSPAARGLAGRRNKQFF. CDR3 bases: TGTGCCAGCAGCCCTGCTGCCAGGGGACTAGCGGGGCGGAGGAATAAGCAGTTCTTC.

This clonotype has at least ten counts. The CDR3 bases are TGTGCCAGCAGCTCGGATGGGACAGATTACAATGAGCAGTTCTTC. This translates into CASSSDGTDYNEQFF. This sequence joins TRBV7-2 and TRBJ2-1, with 7 nucleotides matching TRBD1. The germline V gene encodes CDR1 SGHTA and CDR2 FQGNSA. J gave up 4 bases and V 4 bases, and 7 bases lay outside the gene matches. The CDR3 extends over 15 amino acids.

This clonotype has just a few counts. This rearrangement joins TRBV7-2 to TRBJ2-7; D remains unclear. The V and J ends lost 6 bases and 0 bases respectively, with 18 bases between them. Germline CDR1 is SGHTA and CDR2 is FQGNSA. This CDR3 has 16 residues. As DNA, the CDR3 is TGTGCCAGCAGGGGATTAGCCCACCCCGTCTCCTACGAGCAGTACTTC. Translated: CASRGLAHPVSYEQYF.

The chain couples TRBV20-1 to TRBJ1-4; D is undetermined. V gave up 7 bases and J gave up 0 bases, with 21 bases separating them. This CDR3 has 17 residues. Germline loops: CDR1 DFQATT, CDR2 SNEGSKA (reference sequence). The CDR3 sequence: CSVPLRRRGTTNEKLFF. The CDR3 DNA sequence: TGCAGTGTGCCCTTACGGCGGCGGGGTACAACTAATGAAAAACTGTTTTTT.

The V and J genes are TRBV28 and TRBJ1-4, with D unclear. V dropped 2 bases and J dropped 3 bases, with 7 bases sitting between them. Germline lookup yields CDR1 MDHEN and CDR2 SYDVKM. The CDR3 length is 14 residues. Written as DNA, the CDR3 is TGTGCCAGCAGTTTAACGCAGGCTAATGAAAAACTGTTTTTT. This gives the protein CASSLTQANEKLFF.

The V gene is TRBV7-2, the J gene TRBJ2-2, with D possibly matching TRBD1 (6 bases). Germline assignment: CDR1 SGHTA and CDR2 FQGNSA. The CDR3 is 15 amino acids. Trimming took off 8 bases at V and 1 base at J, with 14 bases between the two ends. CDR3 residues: CASGSRTVNTGELFF. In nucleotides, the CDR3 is TGTGCCAGCGGAAGCCGGACAGTGAACACCGGGGAGCTGTTTTTT.

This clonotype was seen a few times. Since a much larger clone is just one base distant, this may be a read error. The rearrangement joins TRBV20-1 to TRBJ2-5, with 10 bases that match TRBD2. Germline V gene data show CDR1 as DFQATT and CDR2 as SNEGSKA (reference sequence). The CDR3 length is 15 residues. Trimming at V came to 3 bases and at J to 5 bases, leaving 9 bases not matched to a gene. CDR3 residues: CSARVVTSGDETQYF. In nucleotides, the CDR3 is TGCAGTGCTAGGGTAGTAACTAGCGGGGACGAGACCCAGTACTTC.

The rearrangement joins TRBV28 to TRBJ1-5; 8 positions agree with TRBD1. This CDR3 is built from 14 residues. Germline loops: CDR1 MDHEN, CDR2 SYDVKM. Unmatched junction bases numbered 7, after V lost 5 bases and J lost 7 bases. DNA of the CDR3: TGTGCCAGCAGTGTAGGACAGGGAGGGCAGCCCCAGCATTTT. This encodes CASSVGQGGQPQHF. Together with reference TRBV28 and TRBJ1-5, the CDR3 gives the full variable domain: DVKVTQSSRYLVKRTGEKVFLECVQDMDHENMFWYRQDPGLGLRLIYFSYDVKMKEKGDIPEGYSVSREKKERFSLILESASTNQTSMYLCASSVGQGGQPQHFGDGTRLSIL.

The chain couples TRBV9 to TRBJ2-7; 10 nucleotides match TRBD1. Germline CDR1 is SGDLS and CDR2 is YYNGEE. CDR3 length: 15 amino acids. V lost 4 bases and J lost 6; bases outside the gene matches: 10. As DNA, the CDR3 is TGTGCCAGCAGCTTATCCGGGACAGGGGACGTCGAGCAGTACTTC. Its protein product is CASSLSGTGDVEQYF.

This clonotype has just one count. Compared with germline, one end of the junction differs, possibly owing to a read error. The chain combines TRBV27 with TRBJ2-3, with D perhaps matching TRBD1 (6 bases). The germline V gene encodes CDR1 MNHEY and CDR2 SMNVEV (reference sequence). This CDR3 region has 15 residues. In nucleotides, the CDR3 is TGTGCCAGCAGTTCAATGGGACAAAACACAGATACGCGGTATTTT. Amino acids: CASSSMGQNTDTRYF.

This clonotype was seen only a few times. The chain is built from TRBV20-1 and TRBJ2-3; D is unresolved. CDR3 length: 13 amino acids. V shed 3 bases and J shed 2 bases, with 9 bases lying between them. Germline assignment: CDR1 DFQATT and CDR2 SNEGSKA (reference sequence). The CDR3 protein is CSASVQITDTQYF. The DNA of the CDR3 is TGCAGTGCTAGCGTACAGATCACAGATACGCAGTATTTT.

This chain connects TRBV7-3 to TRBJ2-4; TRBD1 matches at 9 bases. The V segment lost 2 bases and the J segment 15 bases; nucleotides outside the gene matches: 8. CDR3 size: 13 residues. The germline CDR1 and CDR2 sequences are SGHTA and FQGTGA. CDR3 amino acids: CASSLSAGQGLYF. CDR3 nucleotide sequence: TGTGCCAGCAGCTTATCCGCGGGACAGGGCTTGTACTTC. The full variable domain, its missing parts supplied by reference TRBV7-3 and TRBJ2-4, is GAGVSQTPSNKVTEKGKYVELRCDPISGHTALYWYRQSLGQGPEFLIYFQGTGAADDSGLPNDRFFAVRPEGSVSTLKIQRTERGDSAVYLCASSLSAGQGLYFGAGTRLSVL.

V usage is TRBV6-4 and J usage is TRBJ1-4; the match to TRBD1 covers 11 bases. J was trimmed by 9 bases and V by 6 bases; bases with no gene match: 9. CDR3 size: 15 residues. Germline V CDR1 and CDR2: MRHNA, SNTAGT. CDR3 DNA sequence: TGTGCCAGCAGCGGACAGGGGGCAGCGGGTAAAAAACTGTTTTTT. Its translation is CASSGQGAAGKKLFF.

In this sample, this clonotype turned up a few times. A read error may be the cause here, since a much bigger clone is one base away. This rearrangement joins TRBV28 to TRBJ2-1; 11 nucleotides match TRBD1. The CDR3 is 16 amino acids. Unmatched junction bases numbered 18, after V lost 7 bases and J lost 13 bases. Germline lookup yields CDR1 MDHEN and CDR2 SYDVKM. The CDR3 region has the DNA TGTGCCAGCACCCCCTCGGGGACAGGGGGAGAAGAGACCCAGTTCTTC. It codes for CASTPSGTGGEETQFF.

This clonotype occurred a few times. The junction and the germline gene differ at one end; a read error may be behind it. The CDR3, as DNA: TGCGCCAGCACCTTGGAGGTAAATGAAAATGAGCAGTTCTTC. This gives the protein CASTLEVNENEQFF. The chain employs TRBV5-1 and TRBJ2-1, with D possibly TRBD2 on 5 matching bases. In germline, CDR1 is SGHRS, CDR2 YFSETQ. The CDR3 runs to 14 residues.

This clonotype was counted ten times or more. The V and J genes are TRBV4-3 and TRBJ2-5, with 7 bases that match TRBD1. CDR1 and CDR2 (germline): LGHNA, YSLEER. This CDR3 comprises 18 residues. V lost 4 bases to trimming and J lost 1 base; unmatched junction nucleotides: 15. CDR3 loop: CASSPGPRTGRGQETQYF. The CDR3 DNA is TGCGCCAGCAGCCCTGGACCCCGGACAGGCCGCGGCCAAGAGACCCAGTACTTC.